This is a list of T cell receptor beta chains from one sample in a study of metastatic and nonmetastatic thyroid tumors. MiXCR reprocessed the PCR reads for TCRdb. The table lists approximately 30,000 clones, roughly 15% of them singletons. Sequencing was performed on blood. Every receptor here comes from a female donor with papillary thyroid cancer or a benign thyroid nodule (not recorded which). Some clones in this sample may be carry-over from other donors' samples. The CDR3 runs from the conserved cysteine through the conserved F or W.

j_call: TRBJ2-5
v_call: TRBV6-1
cdr3_aa: CASSSTASTTGETQYF

j_call: TRBJ2-2
v_call: TRBV28
cdr3_aa: CASSYGGGNTGELFF

j_call: TRBJ2-7
v_call: TRBV12-3/TRBV12-4
cdr3_aa: CASSLARVYGRLGGGYEQYF

j_call: TRBJ2-7
v_call: TRBV5-6
cdr3_aa: CASSYYGRPEQYF

j_call: TRBJ2-7
v_call: TRBV28
cdr3_aa: CASSLGDYEQYF

j_call: TRBJ2-3
v_call: TRBV7-9
cdr3_aa: CASSLGLAYTDTQYF

j_call: TRBJ1-4
v_call: TRBV19
cdr3_aa: CASSPRNREHEKLFF

j_call: TRBJ1-2
v_call: TRBV9
cdr3_aa: CASSTNSDNYGYTF

j_call: TRBJ2-1
v_call: TRBV9
cdr3_aa: CASSVKAGALYNEQFF

j_call: TRBJ1-4
v_call: TRBV6-1
cdr3_aa: CASTRQSRLTNEKLFF

j_call: TRBJ1-1
v_call: TRBV7-9
cdr3_aa: CASSLGYREDTEAFF

j_call: TRBJ1-5
v_call: TRBV30
cdr3_aa: CAWGTEHPGVEHF

j_call: TRBJ2-3
v_call: TRBV29-1
cdr3_aa: CSVLTSLTDTQYF

j_call: TRBJ2-1
v_call: TRBV25-1
cdr3_aa: CASQDGTSGSFSSYNEQFF

j_call: TRBJ2-7
v_call: TRBV12-3/TRBV12-4
cdr3_aa: CASSPIAGGRGEQYF

j_call: TRBJ1-6
v_call: TRBV20-1
cdr3_aa: CSASGQGFGSPLHF

j_call: TRBJ1-2
v_call: TRBV28
cdr3_aa: CASSLWGQGVKRYGYTF

j_call: TRBJ1-5
v_call: TRBV13
cdr3_aa: CASSFYNQPQHF

j_call: TRBJ2-5
v_call: TRBV27
cdr3_aa: CASSFKAQGDQETQYF

j_call: TRBJ2-2
v_call: TRBV19
cdr3_aa: CASSIAASGYTGELFF

j_call: TRBJ2-2
v_call: TRBV5-1
cdr3_aa: CASSLTSGPNTGELFF

j_call: TRBJ1-5
v_call: TRBV11-2
cdr3_aa: CASSLSRNNNQPQHF

j_call: TRBJ2-1
v_call: TRBV7-2
cdr3_aa: CASSLGGTRREQFF

j_call: TRBJ2-7
v_call: TRBV6-1
cdr3_aa: CASSARRVQGLLPYEQYF

j_call: TRBJ1-3
v_call: TRBV19
cdr3_aa: CASSMVWTSGNTIYF

j_call: TRBJ1-5
v_call: TRBV7-2
cdr3_aa: CASSSGQVGQPQHF

j_call: TRBJ2-2
v_call: TRBV6-1
cdr3_aa: CASRGQGAGTGELFF

j_call: TRBJ2-7
v_call: TRBV27
cdr3_aa: CASSLYPGQLTYEQYF

j_call: TRBJ1-6
v_call: TRBV6-4
cdr3_aa: CASSEGDSSPLHF

j_call: TRBJ2-4
v_call: TRBV28
cdr3_aa: CASSPTRMYSGVRAKNIQYF

j_call: TRBJ2-2
v_call: TRBV9
cdr3_aa: CASTRHGLATNTGELFF

j_call: TRBJ2-7
v_call: TRBV5-5
cdr3_aa: CASSPGQTSTYEQYF

j_call: TRBJ2-7
v_call: TRBV30
cdr3_aa: CAWSVLAGEFYEQYF

j_call: TRBJ2-1
v_call: TRBV7-6
cdr3_aa: CASSSERAGGPGEQFF

j_call: TRBJ2-2
v_call: TRBV7-7
cdr3_aa: CASSPSARVGELFF

j_call: TRBJ2-1
v_call: TRBV10-3
cdr3_aa: CAISSRLAETNEQFF

j_call: TRBJ2-5
v_call: TRBV5-8
cdr3_aa: CASSLWGGAGETRYF

j_call: TRBJ1-5
v_call: TRBV30
cdr3_aa: CASSWDNQPQHF

j_call: TRBJ1-6
v_call: TRBV4-1
cdr3_aa: CASSQGWLRGQGDSPLHF

j_call: TRBJ2-7
v_call: TRBV11-2
cdr3_aa: CASSFGTLSYEQYF

j_call: TRBJ1-1
v_call: TRBV6-1
cdr3_aa: CASSSGLGRNIEAFF

j_call: TRBJ1-1
v_call: TRBV28
cdr3_aa: CASSLDRGGSEAFF

j_call: TRBJ2-1
v_call: TRBV6-6
cdr3_aa: CASSYGLPWTRNGDEQFF

j_call: TRBJ2-7
v_call: TRBV5-1
cdr3_aa: CASSFGGSSYEQYF

j_call: TRBJ1-2
v_call: TRBV19
cdr3_aa: CASSIVSSRNYGYTF

j_call: TRBJ1-6
v_call: TRBV7-6
cdr3_aa: CASSLSDLPLSPDRDNSPLHF

j_call: TRBJ2-5
v_call: TRBV11-2
cdr3_aa: CASSFPGETQYF

j_call: TRBJ2-1
v_call: TRBV28
cdr3_aa: CASSLWSGSSYNEQFF